The present entry profiles one T cell receptor (beta chain) with its context. Deletions cut 6 bases from V and 4 bases from J, with 13 bases between. CDR3 length equals 14 residues. The germline V gene encodes CDR1 MNHNY and CDR2 SVGAGI (reference sequence). This sample is drawn from a study of blood T cell repertoires in COVID-19. Across the whole study: Whether acute or convalescent, the COVID-19 samples came from the United States, Italy and Spain. T cells, B-cell-depleted T cells, or PBMCs supplied cDNA or gDNA.

As originally analysed: Estimated nucleated cell counts came from reference gene primer amplification. Sequencing used immunoSEQ multiplex PCR; TCRdb keeps in-frame clones, though not all of them. V, J and clone size reflect that table, while D and trimming were determined from the DNA. The sample includes roughly 280,000 clones, 80% to 90% of them seen just once. The sample comprised peripheral blood. The TCR was taken from a woman between 65 and 79 years old with acute or convalescent COVID-19. This chain links TRBV6-6 with TRBJ2-1; tentative D call: TRBD2 (6 bases). CDR3 amino acids: CASRAGGVYNEQFF. CDR3 in DNA: TGTGCCAGCAGGGCGGGCGGGGTTTACAATGAGCAGTTCTTC.